This T cell receptor beta chain came from a study of T cell responses to AZD1222 COVID-19 vaccine. Study outcomes and limitations: The span of vaccine-associated CD4 TCRs extended across spike, with dominance at 160-218 and 743-854. A rise in Spike-specific TCR breadth and depth followed two AZD1222 doses.

Worth noting for this clone: The target antigen is unknown.

Per germline, CDR1 MNHNY and CDR2 SVGAGI (reference sequence). Trimming pared 4 bases from V and 1 base from J, leaving 4 bases between. CDR3 length: 12 residues. Assay: immunoSEQ multiplex PCR; the TCRdb copy retains only in-frame clones and omits some. The repertoire holds around 140,000 clones, 90% to 95% seen once, with about 3.7% in the top ten. The V call is TRBV6-6, the J call TRBJ1-1, with D uncertain. The TCR sequence derives from an adult who received the AZD1222 COVID-19 vaccine. The specimen comprised peripheral blood, sampled 28 days after the second AZD1222 dose. The CDR3 here is CASSFKNTEAFF. CDR3 in DNA: TGTGCCAGCAGTTTCAAGAACACTGAAGCTTTCTTT.